The TCR beta chain described here comes from a study of cytomegalovirus exposure and HLA in healthy donors. 13 Jbeta primers and 60 Vbeta primers were used for the PCR. Clones were read by immunoSEQ multiplex PCR, and TCRdb kept only the in-frame ones, dropping some. The sample has under 200,000 clones; 80% to 85% are singletons. The CDR3 is 15 residues long. The germline gives CDR1 SNHLY, CDR2 FYNNEI. Trimming stripped 2 bases from V and 0 bases from J, with 8 bases between. This TCR was sampled from a man in his late teens or twenties in good health and CMV-seronegative. The chain couples TRBV2 to TRBJ1-5; D gene ambiguous. The specimen sequenced was PBMCs. The CDR3 DNA sequence: TGTGCCAGCAGTGAAAGACTGTATAGCAATCAGCCCCAGCATTTT. Translating gives CASSERLYSNQPQHF.